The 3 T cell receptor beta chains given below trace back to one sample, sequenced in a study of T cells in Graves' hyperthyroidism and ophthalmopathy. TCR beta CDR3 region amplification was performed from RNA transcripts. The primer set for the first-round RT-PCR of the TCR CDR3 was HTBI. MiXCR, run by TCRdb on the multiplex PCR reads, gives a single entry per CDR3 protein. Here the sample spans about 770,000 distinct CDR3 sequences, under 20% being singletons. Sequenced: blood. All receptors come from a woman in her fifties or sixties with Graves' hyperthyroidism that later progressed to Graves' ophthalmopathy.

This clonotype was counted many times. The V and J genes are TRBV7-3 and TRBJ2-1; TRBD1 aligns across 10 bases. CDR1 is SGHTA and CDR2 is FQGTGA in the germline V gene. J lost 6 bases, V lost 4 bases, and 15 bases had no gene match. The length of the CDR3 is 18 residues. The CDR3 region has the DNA TGTGCCAGCAGCTCTCCTCCTTACGGGACAGGGGTAGCCAATGAGCAGTTCTTC. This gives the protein CASSSPPYGTGVANEQFF.

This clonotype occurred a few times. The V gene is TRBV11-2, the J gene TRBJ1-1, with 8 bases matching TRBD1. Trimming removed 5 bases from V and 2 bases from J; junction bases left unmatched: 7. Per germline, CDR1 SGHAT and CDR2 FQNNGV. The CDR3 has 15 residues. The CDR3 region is CASSERTGLNTEAFF. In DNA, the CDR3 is TGTGCCAGCAGCGAACGGACAGGGTTAAACACTGAAGCTTTCTTT.

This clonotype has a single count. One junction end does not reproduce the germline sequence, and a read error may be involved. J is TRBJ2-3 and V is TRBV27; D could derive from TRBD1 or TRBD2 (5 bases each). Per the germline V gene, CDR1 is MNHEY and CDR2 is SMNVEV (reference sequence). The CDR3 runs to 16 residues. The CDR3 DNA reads TGTGCCGGCAGTTTAAGGGAGACCGGACACACAGATACGCAGTATTTT. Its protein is CAGSLRETGHTDTQYF.